These T cell receptor beta chains were read from a single sample in a study of T cell repertoires in cytomegalovirus infection. These receptors have no identified antigens. TCRdb fed the reads into MiXCR, producing one record per CDR3 protein. Among 830,000 or so distinct CDR3 sequences, about 30% were seen once, and the ten largest hold approximately 13%. The specimen comprised cultured CD8+ T cells from PBMCs, sampled from culture after CMV antigen stimulation. These receptors came from a human donor in good health (CMV status not recorded). Some clones in this sample may be carry-over from other donors' samples. The CDR3 runs from the conserved cysteine through the conserved F or W. A D gene is named only where the DNA matches it firmly. A row's size may be missing; if present it is once, few, many or a size class.

CDR3 protein | CDR3 DNA | J gene | V gene | clone size | D gene
CASSFPVTQETQYF | TGTGCCAGCAGCTTCCCGGTCACGCAAGAGACCCAGTACTTC | TRBJ2-5 | TRBV5-4 | few | -
CASSYPATWPSARSYNSPLHF | TGTGCCAGCAGTTACCCCGCAACATGGCCCTCCGCGAGGTCCTATAATTCACCCCTCCACTTT | TRBJ1-6 | TRBV6-6 | - | -
CASSLDRVEQFF | TGCGCCAGCAGCTTGGATCGGGTTGAGCAGTTCTTC | TRBJ2-1 | TRBV5-1 | - | -
CASSLEADLSWNEQFF | TGCGCCAGCAGCTTGGAGGCCGATTTGTCATGGAATGAGCAGTTCTTC | TRBJ2-1 | TRBV5-1 | - | -
CASSLVTPYYGYTF | TGTGCCAGCAGCTTGGTGACACCTTACTATGGCTACACCTTC | TRBJ1-2 | TRBV5-6 | few | -
CASSEEVGALSEQFF | TGTGCCAGCAGCGAAGAGGTGGGGGCGCTGAGTGAGCAGTTCTTC | TRBJ2-1 | TRBV14 | - | -
CASSYSGEWKTQYF | TGTGCCAGCAGTTACTCAGGGGAATGGAAGACCCAGTACTTC | TRBJ2-5 | TRBV6-5 | - | -
CASIGTGLNEQFF | TGTGCCAGCATAGGGACAGGGTTAAATGAGCAGTTCTTC | TRBJ2-1 | TRBV2 | - | TRBD1
CASKEGTELSYEQYF | TGCGCCAGCAAAGAAGGGACTGAGCTCTCCTACGAGCAGTACTTC | TRBJ2-7 | TRBV10-2 | many | -
CASSDVQPGGYTF | TGTGCCAGCAGTGATGTCCAACCGGGAGGCTACACCTTC | TRBJ1-2 | TRBV6-1 | - | -
CATSDLLASSTDTQYF | TGTGCCACCAGTGATTTGTTAGCGTCTAGCACAGATACGCAGTATTTT | TRBJ2-3 | TRBV24-1 | - | -
CASRASGGGGTEAFF | TGTGCCAGCAGGGCCTCAGGGGGGGGAGGCACTGAAGCTTTCTTT | TRBJ1-1 | TRBV7-6 | few | TRBD1
CASSLFRVGYTF | TGTGCCAGCAGTCTTTTCCGGGTCGGCTACACCTTC | TRBJ1-2 | TRBV6-1 | few | -